The TCR beta chain under discussion was sequenced for a study of cytomegalovirus exposure and HLA in healthy donors. Whole-study results and caveats: In vitro confirmation showed a few CMV-associated chains to be CMV antigen specific. A later examination showed that TCR association rates differed by HLA locus, with DRB1 most and HLA-C fewest.

Details on this clone: Its antigen remains unidentified.

A multiplex PCR was run with 60 Vbeta primers and 13 Jbeta primers. Authors' processing steps: Later, 80 million or so unique TCR beta chains were counted in an analysis, and some 9.9 million of them were shared. The table came from immunoSEQ multiplex PCR; TCRdb's copy has only in-frame clones and leaves some out. Clonal size and the V and J genes are those of that table, whereas D and trimming came from the DNA. The data contain roughly 200,000 clones, around 81% of them singletons. Input material: PBMCs. The source is a man under 40 in good health and CMV-seronegative.

The CDR3 DNA follows: TGTGCCAGCAGCGGGGAGGCAGAGTCCTACAATGAGCAGTTCTTC. It encodes CASSGEAESYNEQFF. The genes are TRBV7-9 and TRBJ2-1, with a weak D call TRBD2 (6 bases). Trimming removed 5 bases from V and 1 base from J, with 12 bases in between. The CDR3 extends over 15 amino acids. Germline V gene sequence: CDR1 SEHNR, CDR2 FQNEAQ (reference sequence).